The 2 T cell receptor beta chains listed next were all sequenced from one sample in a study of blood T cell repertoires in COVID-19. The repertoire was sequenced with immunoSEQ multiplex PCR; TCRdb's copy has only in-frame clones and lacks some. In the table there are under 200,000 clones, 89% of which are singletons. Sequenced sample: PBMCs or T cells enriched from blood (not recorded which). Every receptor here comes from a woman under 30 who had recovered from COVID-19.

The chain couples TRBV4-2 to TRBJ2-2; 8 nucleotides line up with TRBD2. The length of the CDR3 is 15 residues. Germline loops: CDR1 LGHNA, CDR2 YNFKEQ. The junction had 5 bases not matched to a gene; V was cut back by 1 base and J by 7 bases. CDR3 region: CASSQAGRDHGELFF. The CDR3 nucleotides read TGTGCCAGCAGCCAAGCCGGGAGGGACCACGGGGAGCTGTTTTTT.

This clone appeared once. CDR3 sequence reads: CSVSKSEPGGEQYF. DNA of the CDR3: TGCAGCGTTTCCAAGTCCGAGCCAGGGGGCGAGCAGTACTTC. The chain employs TRBV29-1 and TRBJ2-7; 7 positions agree with TRBD1. The V gene's germline CDR1 is SQVTM and CDR2 ANQGSEA. V lost 5 bases and J lost 6; bases outside the gene matches: 13. The CDR3 sequence is 14 residues long.